A single sample is the source of the 14 T cell receptor beta chains below, sequenced in a study of monozygotic twins with inflammatory bowel disease. With the 5' RACE reads reprocessed, TCRdb shows one record per CDR3 protein and no DNA. The sample totals approximately 400,000 distinct CDR3 sequences. Sequenced input: blood. Receptors originate from a human donor with ulcerative colitis or Crohn's disease, or a healthy co-twin of an affected twin (not recorded which).

V usage is TRBV5-1 and J usage is TRBJ2-3; as DNA is missing, the TRBD2 call by TCRdb cannot be tested. CDR3 size: 15 residues. CDR1 and CDR2 (germline): SGHRS, YFSETQ. The CDR3 loop reads CASSSTGGHTDTQYF.

V usage is TRBV2 and J usage is TRBJ1-2; the TRBD1 assignment by TCRdb is unverifiable without DNA. CDR1 and CDR2 from the germline V gene are SNHLY and FYNNEI. The CDR3 has 13 residues. CDR3 protein: CASSATGNYGYTF.

CDR3 protein: CASSLGPDRVNTGELFF. J is TRBJ2-2 and V is TRBV7-3; TCRdb's assignment of TRBD1 cannot be checked, as there is no DNA. Per the germline V gene, CDR1 is SGHTA and CDR2 is FQGTGA. The CDR3 has 17 residues.

The chain is built from TRBV5-1 and TRBJ2-7; TCRdb designates TRBD2, a call that cannot be tested without DNA. The CDR3 is 16 amino acids. The germline V gene has CDR1 SGHRS and CDR2 YFSETQ. The CDR3 region is CASRPGTPRDSYEQYF.

The rearrangement joins TRBV3-1 to TRBJ1-1. CDR1 is LGHDT, CDR2 YNNKEL, per germline (reference sequence). This CDR3 region has 13 residues. The CDR3 here is CASSLESTTEAFF.

This chain links TRBV12-3 or TRBV12-4 with TRBJ2-7; the D call from TCRdb, TRBD1, cannot be confirmed without DNA. The CDR3 length is 13 residues. The CDR3 here is CASSLAGGYEQYF.

V and J are TRBV14 and TRBJ1-3. In germline, CDR1 is SGHDN, CDR2 FVKESK. This CDR3 comprises 14 residues. CDR3 sequence reads: CASSQGYSGNTIYF.

The CDR3 reads CASRSSGQGYTEAFF. The chain is built from TRBV11-2 and TRBJ1-1; TCRdb's D call of TRBD1 is untestable without DNA. The CDR3 loop spans 15 amino acids. Germline-derived CDR1 and CDR2 are SGHAT and FQNNGV.

The chain carries TRBV7-2 and TRBJ2-3; TCRdb gives TRBD1 as the D gene, but with no DNA this cannot be confirmed. The CDR3 consists of 15 residues. Per the germline V gene, CDR1 is SGHTA and CDR2 is FQGNSA. The CDR3 is CASSLGPDRTDTQYF.

J is TRBJ2-6 and V is TRBV12-3 or TRBV12-4. The CDR3 runs 13 residues. CDR3 region: CASRIYGANVLTF.

The chain joins TRBV7-2 to TRBJ2-5; the D call of TRBD1 rests on TCRdb alone, since no DNA is present to check it. The CDR3 has 14 residues. The germline V gene has CDR1 SGHTA and CDR2 FQGNSA. CDR3 sequence: CASSLGRGEETQYF.

The chain recombines TRBV28 with TRBJ2-2; TCRdb names TRBD2, which stays unverified in the absence of DNA. Per germline, CDR1 MDHEN and CDR2 SYDVKM. The CDR3 covers 16 residues. This CDR3 is CASSLAGGLGTGELFF.

V and J are TRBV20-1 and TRBJ2-1. Germline CDR1 is DFQATT and CDR2 is SNEGSKA (reference sequence). The CDR3 loop spans 13 amino acids. CDR3: CSAQTGSYNEQFF.

This chain joins TRBV11-3 and TRBJ2-7. The CDR3 totals 15 residues. Germline V lookup: CDR1 SGHNT, CDR2 YENEEA. The CDR3: CASSLGRWGSQEQYF.